Below, 2 T cell receptor beta chains from the same sample are listed, as sequenced in a study of CD4 and CD8 cells across lung adenocarcinoma regions. TCRdb analysed the PCR reads with MiXCR anew, one entry per CDR3 protein. The data hold some 19,000 distinct CDR3 sequences, with roughly half observed a single time. Sequencing was performed on CD8+ T cells from the center of a lung tumor. The origin of the receptors is a female donor with lung adenocarcinoma. The CD4 and CD8 labels of this study may be unreliable.

This rearrangement joins TRBV27 to TRBJ2-1; D possibly corresponds to TRBD1 (5 bases). Per the germline V gene, CDR1 is MNHEY and CDR2 is SMNVEV (reference sequence). The germline V and J ends were trimmed by 0 bases and 5 bases, with 17 bases remaining between them. The CDR3 totals 17 residues. The CDR3: CASSLSVGQGLNNEQFF. As DNA, the CDR3 is TGTGCCAGCAGTTTATCGGTGGGGCAGGGCCTTAACAATGAGCAGTTCTTC.

This rearrangement joins TRBV27 to TRBJ2-4; D is unclear. This CDR3 has 13 residues. Looked up from germline, CDR1 is MNHEY and CDR2 is SMNVEV (reference sequence). V gave up 6 bases and J gave up 10 bases, with 16 bases separating them. CDR3 sequence: CASRGCEEEIQYF. For the CDR3, the DNA is TGTGCCAGCAGAGGGTGTGAAGAAGAGATTCAGTACTTC.